This is a list of T cell receptor beta chains from one sample in a study of blood T cell repertoires in COVID-19. Measured with immunoSEQ multiplex PCR; TCRdb has only the in-frame clones, and not every one. The sample gives about 230,000 clones, roughly 83% of which show up once; roughly 7.4% is in the top ten. The sample comprised peripheral blood. Receptors were obtained from a woman in her fifties or sixties with acute or convalescent COVID-19. Both conserved end residues are part of each CDR3. The D gene is left open where the match is weak. Only part of the rows carry a size: once, few, many, or a class if the clone is expanded.

d_gene	v_gene	abundance	j_gene	len	CDR3nt	CDR3aa
TRBD2	TRBV5-4	.	TRBJ2-3	18	TGTGCCAGCAGCCCCGGGCCCGCGGCTAGCGGGGAGACAGATACGCAGTATTTT	CASSPGPAASGETDTQYF
TRBD1	TRBV10-3	.	TRBJ2-2	16	TGTGCCACCTCCCCCTCGACAGGGGCGGGCACCGGGGAGCTGTTTTTT	CATSPSTGAGTGELFF
.	TRBV19	.	TRBJ1-5	12	TGTGCCAGTAGTATTGGGGGAGGGCCCCAGCATTTT	CASSIGGGPQHF
TRBD1	TRBV28	.	TRBJ1-6	14	TGTGCCAGCAGTAGTCCGGGACAGAATTCACCCCTCCACTTT	CASSSPGQNSPLHF
.	TRBV19	.	TRBJ2-5	16	TGTGCCAGTAGTATAGTGCCCGGACAACCCCAAGAGACCCAGTACTTC	CASSIVPGQPQETQYF
TRBD1	TRBV5-6	.	TRBJ2-7	15	TGTGCCAGCAGCCCTGCACCGGGACAGGGGTCCCAGCAGTACTTC	CASSPAPGQGSQQYF
TRBD1	TRBV6-5	.	TRBJ2-7	13	TGTGCCAGCAGGCAACGGACAGGGGCGGAGCAGTACTTC	CASRQRTGAEQYF
TRBD1	TRBV28	once	TRBJ1-2	15	TGTGCCAGCAGTTCCCCGGGACAGGGGGCGGGAGGCTACACCTTC	CASSSPGQGAGGYTF
TRBD1	TRBV29-1	.	TRBJ2-7	12	TGCAGCGTTGTGACAGGGGGCCGCGAGCAGTACTTC	CSVVTGGREQYF
.	TRBV4-3	.	TRBJ2-1	15	TGCGCCAGCAGCCAAGATACCCAGACTTACAATGAGCAGTTCTTC	CASSQDTQTYNEQFF
TRBD2	TRBV9	once	TRBJ2-2	17	TGTGCCAGCAGCGTATTAAGCGGGAGGGCGAACACCGGGGAGCTGTTTTTT	CASSVLSGRANTGELFF
TRBD2	TRBV9	.	TRBJ2-2	17	TGTGCCAGCAGCGTAGGCCGCGGGGGGGCGAAGACCGGGGAGCTGTTTTTT	CASSVGRGGAKTGELFF
.	TRBV7-9	.	TRBJ1-5	15	TGTGCCAGCAGCAGACAGGATACCAACAATCAGCCCCAGCATTTT	CASSRQDTNNQPQHF
.	TRBV6-1	.	TRBJ2-5	13	TGTGCCAGCAGTGAATTACCGGGGGAGACCCAGTACTTC	CASSELPGETQYF
TRBD2	TRBV28	.	TRBJ2-7	15	TGTGCCAGCAGTTTATTCGCGGGGGGCTCCTACGAGCAGTACTTC	CASSLFAGGSYEQYF
.	TRBV5-1	.	TRBJ1-6	15	TGCGCCAGCAGCCCGGGGACACGGGATAATTCACCCCTCCACTTT	CASSPGTRDNSPLHF
.	TRBV6-5	.	TRBJ2-2	14	TGTGCCAGCAGTTACTTTGGGTCGGGCGGGGAGCTGTTTTTT	CASSYFGSGGELFF
TRBD2	TRBV18	.	TRBJ2-5	16	TGTGCCAGCTCACCAGCCCCCGGGACTAGTGGTGGGGCCCAGTACTTC	CASSPAPGTSGGAQYF
TRBD1	TRBV12-3/TRBV12-4	.	TRBJ2-7	13	TGTGCCAGCAGTTGGGGGACAGCCTACGAGCAGTACTTC	CASSWGTAYEQYF
.	TRBV10-2	few	TRBJ2-7	14	TGCGCCAGCAGTGACTCACTCCTCCGATCGGGGCAGTACTTC	CASSDSLLRSGQYF
TRBD2	TRBV11-2	once	TRBJ2-1	14	TGTGCCAGCCGGGCTAGCGGGAGCGTGAATGAGCAGTTCTTC	CASRASGSVNEQFF
.	TRBV7-3	.	TRBJ1-1	13	TGTGCCAGCAGCTTGAATGGCAACACTGAAGCTTTCTTT	CASSLNGNTEAFF
.	TRBV20-1	.	TRBJ1-2	9	TGCAGTGCTAGGGGCGGCTACACCTTC	CSARGGYTF
TRBD2	TRBV19	.	TRBJ2-5	14	TGTGCCAGTACCTATCGGGGGGGCCAAGAGACCCAGTACTTC	CASTYRGGQETQYF
.	TRBV6-5	.	TRBJ1-1	12	TGTGCCAGCGGCCAAGTGAACACTGAAGCTTTCTTT	CASGQVNTEAFF
.	TRBV2	once	TRBJ1-1	14	TGTGCCAGCAGTGGGACTGTTATGAACACTGAAGCTTTCTTT	CASSGTVMNTEAFF
TRBD2	TRBV4-2	few	TRBJ2-7	16	TGTGCCAGCAGCCAAGATCCCGCGGGAGGCTCCTACGAGCAGTACTTC	CASSQDPAGGSYEQYF
TRBD1	TRBV12-3/TRBV12-4	.	TRBJ1-2	13	TGTGCCAGCAGTTTGGAGGGGGCAAGGGGCTACACCTTC	CASSLEGARGYTF
.	TRBV19	few	TRBJ1-5	16	TGTGCCAGTAGTATATTTCAGGGGAGAAGCAATCAGCCCCAGCATTTT	CASSIFQGRSNQPQHF
.	TRBV2	.	TRBJ2-2	14	TGTGCCAGCAGTGCGCAGGGGTTTACCGGGGAGCTGTTTTTT	CASSAQGFTGELFF
TRBD2	TRBV7-2	few	TRBJ2-5	18	TGTGCCAGCAGCTTAGTGGCGTCTAGCGGGGGGCCGCGGGAGACCCAGTACTTC	CASSLVASSGGPRETQYF
.	TRBV28	.	TRBJ1-6	12	TGTGCCAGCAAGGGGGTCAATTCACCCCTCCACTTT	CASKGVNSPLHF
TRBD2	TRBV3-1/TRBV3-2	.	TRBJ2-1	13	TGTGCCAGCAGCCAAGTGGGGAGGGGTGAGCAGTTCTTC	CASSQVGRGEQFF